Each of the 27 T cell receptor beta chains below was sequenced from the same sample in a study of CD8+ T cells in alopecia areata. As to treatment: oral pan-JAK inhibitor, 5-10 mg twice daily. The authors extracted RNA and reverse transcribed it into cDNA as the sequencing template. Clones were read by immunoSEQ multiplex PCR, and TCRdb kept only the in-frame ones, dropping some. Among about 180,000 clones listed, roughly 63% were seen once. Sequencing used CD4+ T cells sorted from blood, obtained at roughly week 55, from a patient treated with tofacitinib. Receptors originate from a human donor with alopecia areata.

This chain connects TRBV9 to TRBJ2-5; D is undetermined. Per germline, CDR1 SGDLS and CDR2 YYNGEE. V lost 0 bases and J lost 2, with 17 bases in between. The length of the CDR3 is 17 residues. The CDR3 spells CASSVAVAQEGQETQYF. DNA of the CDR3: TGTGCCAGCAGCGTAGCTGTGGCCCAGGAAGGTCAAGAGACCCAGTACTTC.

The CDR3 DNA is TGTGCCAGCAGCTTAGTAGGCGGTCAGCCCCAGCATTTT. This encodes CASSLVGGQPQHF. V is TRBV7-2 and J is TRBJ1-5; D unclear. The ends were cut back, 1 base at V and 6 bases at J, with 7 bases in the middle. Germline CDR1 reads SGHTA; CDR2 reads FQGNSA. The CDR3 runs to 13 residues.

J is TRBJ2-1 and V is TRBV5-1, with D unresolved. V was cut by 4 bases and J by 6 bases, with 20 bases left in between. CDR1 is SGHRS, CDR2 YFSETQ, per germline. The CDR3 is 16 residues long. CDR3 residues: CASSLYTTSHGNEQFF. The CDR3 DNA is TGCGCCAGCAGCCTATATACTACCTCCCATGGCAATGAGCAGTTCTTC.

This clone was observed a few times. The chain combines TRBV10-2 with TRBJ2-3; D is unresolved. The CDR3 has 13 amino acids. Germline values: CDR1 WSHSY, CDR2 SAAADI. V lost 7 bases to trimming and J lost 5 bases, with 13 bases between them. The CDR3, as DNA: TGCGCCAGCATTCCCACCGTGGGAGATACGCAGTATTTT. Its protein is CASIPTVGDTQYF.

This clone was detected only a few times. The chain combines TRBV29-1 with TRBJ1-1; D not resolved. V lost 7 bases to trimming and J lost 5 bases, with 11 bases between them. The CDR3 runs 11 residues. Germline V gene lookup returns CDR1 SQVTM and CDR2 ANQGSEA. This CDR3 is CSGSQGTEAFF. The CDR3 bases are TGCAGCGGTTCACAAGGGACTGAAGCTTTCTTT.

This clone was seen a few times. This chain connects TRBV12-5 to TRBJ1-5; D is unresolved. CDR3 length equals 10 residues. V was pared by 9 bases and J by 2 bases, with 2 bases between. CDR1 is LGHNT and CDR2 is FRNRAP in the germline V gene. CDR3 protein: CASGNQPQHF. As DNA, the CDR3 is TGTGCTAGCGGCAATCAGCCCCAGCATTTT.

The chain recombines TRBV7-3 with TRBJ2-5; 7 nucleotides line up with TRBD2. CDR3 size: 15 residues. Trimming cost V 6 bases and J 4 bases; bases outside gene matches: 11. The V gene's germline CDR1 is SGHTA and CDR2 FQGTGA. This CDR3 reads CASSLSGLIRETQYF. The DNA for the CDR3 is TGTGCCAGCAGTCTTTCGGGACTAATTCGAGAGACCCAGTACTTC. The whole variable domain, filled in from reference TRBV7-3 and TRBJ2-5, reads GAGVSQTPSNKVTEKGKYVELRCDPISGHTALYWYRQSLGQGPEFLIYFQGTGAADDSGLPNDRFFAVRPEGSVSTLKIQRTERGDSAVYLCASSLSGLIRETQYFGPGTRLLVL.

V gene TRBV2 combines with J gene TRBJ2-5, with 9 positions matching TRBD1. The CDR3 has 15 residues. V was pared by 5 bases and J by 5 bases, with 9 bases of the junction left unmatched. The germline gives CDR1 SNHLY, CDR2 FYNNEI. The CDR3 spells CASSFDRGVLETQYF. In DNA, the CDR3 is TGTGCCAGCAGTTTCGACAGGGGGGTTTTGGAGACCCAGTACTTC.

V gene TRBV7-9 combines with J gene TRBJ1-1; no reliable D call. Trimming removed 1 base at V and 0 bases at J, with 9 bases between. The CDR3 runs to 15 residues. Per germline, CDR1 SEHNR and CDR2 FQNEAQ (reference sequence). The DNA of the CDR3 is TGTGCCAGCAGCTTAGGTGTGGGAGTGAACACTGAAGCTTTCTTT. This sequence encodes CASSLGVGVNTEAFF.

The genes are TRBV7-2 and TRBJ1-5; perhaps TRBD1 as D (5 bases). The CDR3 totals 15 residues. Between the trimmed V and J ends, which lost 1 base and 2 bases, there was a span of 9 bases. Germline V lookup: CDR1 SGHTA, CDR2 FQGNSA. The DNA for the CDR3 is TGTGCCAGCAGCTTAGGGACCAGGGGCAATCAGCCCCAGCATTTT. This translates into CASSLGTRGNQPQHF. Combining the CDR3 with reference TRBV7-2 and TRBJ1-5 gives the whole variable domain GAGVSQSPSNKVTEKGKDVELRCDPISGHTALYWYRQSLGQGLEFLIYFQGNSAPDKSGLPSDRFSAERTGGSVSTLTIQRTQQEDSAVYLCASSLGTRGNQPQHFGDGTRLSIL.

In DNA, the CDR3 is TGTGCCAGCAGCCGGGAAATTCGGCAGGAAGCTTTCTTT. This gives the protein CASSREIRQEAFF. J is TRBJ1-1 and V is TRBV14; D is ambiguous. Germline CDR1 is SGHDN and CDR2 is FVKESK. The germline V and J ends were trimmed by 4 bases and 8 bases, with 14 bases remaining between them. The CDR3 runs 13 residues. The variable domain in full, with the rest retrieved from reference TRBV14 and TRBJ1-1, is EAGVTQFPSHSVIEKGQTVTLRCDPISGHDNLYWYRRVMGKEIKFLLHFVKESKQDESGMPNNRFLAERTGGTYSTLKVQPAELEDSGVYFCASSREIRQEAFFGQGTRLTVV.

This clone was recorded only once. This rearrangement joins TRBV5-1 to TRBJ2-5, with 13 bases identical to TRBD2. The CDR3 is 14 residues long. Germline CDR1 and CDR2: SGHRS and YFSETQ. V was pared by 3 bases and J by 7 bases, with 3 bases of the junction left unmatched. The CDR3 spells CASSSGLAGPTQYF. The CDR3 DNA reads TGCGCCAGCAGCTCGGGACTAGCGGGGCCGACCCAGTACTTC.

The V gene is TRBV11-3, the J gene TRBJ2-1; weak D call: TRBD2 (6 bases). Looked up from germline, CDR1 is SGHNT and CDR2 is YENEEA. This CDR3 spans 14 amino acids. V was trimmed by 0 bases and J by 4 bases, leaving 7 bases between them. The CDR3 DNA sequence: TGTGCCAGCAGCTTAGAGGGACTTTACAATGAGCAGTTCTTC. This encodes CASSLEGLYNEQFF.

The CDR3 DNA is TGTGCCAGCAGTCGGTCTGGAAACACCATATATTTT. This gives the protein CASSRSGNTIYF. V and J are TRBV28 and TRBJ1-3; D is unresolved. Germline CDR1 and CDR2: MDHEN and SYDVKM. The CDR3 is 12 amino acids. The ends were cut back, 5 bases at V and 1 base at J, with 3 bases in the middle.

This chain links TRBV30 with TRBJ2-3; weak D call: TRBD2 (5 bases). The germline V and J ends were trimmed by 8 bases and 0 bases, with 15 bases remaining between them. Germline V gene sequence: CDR1 GTSNPN, CDR2 SVGIG (reference sequence). The CDR3 consists of 14 residues. This CDR3 reads CAGPRVYSTDTQYF. The CDR3, as DNA: TGTGCCGGACCGAGGGTCTATAGCACAGATACGCAGTATTTT.

The chain combines TRBV4-1 with TRBJ2-2; D uncertain. Germline V gene sequence: CDR1 MGHRA, CDR2 YSYEKL. The CDR3 length is 15 residues. V lost 2 bases, J lost 7 bases, and 14 bases lay in between. CDR3 coding DNA: TGCGCCAGCAGCCAATATAGTTTCGAGAACGGGGAGCTGTTTTTT. Its protein is CASSQYSFENGELFF.

The chain employs TRBV29-1 and TRBJ2-7; the match to TRBD2 covers 10 bases. CDR3 length equals 15 residues. Germline lookup yields CDR1 SQVTM and CDR2 ANQGSEA. V was pared by 5 bases and J by 5 bases, with 12 bases of the junction left unmatched. The CDR3 region has the DNA TGCAGCGTTTCGGGGGGTGGAAGCGGGGGGGACGAGCAGTACTTC. Translating gives CSVSGGGSGGDEQYF.

The genes are TRBV19 and TRBJ1-4; no reliable D call. Germline V gives CDR1 LNHDA, CDR2 SQIVND (reference sequence). The CDR3 extends over 13 amino acids. Trimming removed 6 bases at V and 5 bases at J, with 10 bases between. In DNA form, the CDR3 reads TGTGCCAGTAGGGGTCTGGGGAATGAAAAACTGTTTTTT. It is translated as CASRGLGNEKLFF.

This clone was seen more than once but under ten times. The rearrangement links TRBV6-5 to TRBJ1-1, with D possibly TRBD1 on 5 matching bases. Deletions cut 0 bases from V and 4 bases from J, with 9 bases between. This CDR3 comprises 14 residues. The germline gives CDR1 MNHEY, CDR2 SVGAGI. CDR3 sequence: CASSYSPRATEAFF. CDR3 DNA sequence: TGTGCCAGCAGTTACTCACCCAGGGCCACTGAAGCTTTCTTT.

In its sample, this clone was seen a few times. The chain carries TRBV11-2 and TRBJ2-5; D is unclear. The germline V gene has CDR1 SGHAT and CDR2 FQNNGV. Trimming took off 3 bases at V and 5 bases at J, with 7 bases between the two ends. The CDR3 totals 12 residues. The CDR3 DNA is TGTGCCAGCAGCTTCGGCCCTGAGACCCAGTACTTC. Translated, it gives CASSFGPETQYF.

V is TRBV2 and J is TRBJ1-1, with a tentative D call TRBD1 (5 bases). The V gene lost 6 bases and the J gene lost 5 bases, with 10 bases spanning the gap. The germline V gene encodes CDR1 SNHLY and CDR2 FYNNEI. The CDR3 length is 12 residues. The CDR3 spells CASSLRGTEAFF. The CDR3 DNA sequence: TGTGCCAGCAGCCTCCGGGGGACTGAAGCTTTCTTT.

Here the CDR3 reads CASSLEGSGKASPLHF. The DNA of the CDR3 is TGCGCCAGCAGCTTGGAGGGTAGTGGGAAGGCTTCACCCCTCCACTTT. This chain connects TRBV5-1 to TRBJ1-6, with D unclear. This CDR3 comprises 16 residues. V lost 0 bases to trimming and J lost 9 bases, with 16 bases between them. Germline CDR1 is SGHRS and CDR2 is YFSETQ.

The chain joins TRBV7-9 to TRBJ1-6, with D perhaps TRBD1 (5 bases). Per the germline V gene, CDR1 is SEHNR and CDR2 is FQNEAQ (reference sequence). V lost 5 bases to trimming and J lost 8 bases, with 16 bases between them. This CDR3 region has 15 residues. As DNA, the CDR3 is TGTGCCAGCAGCCAGCTTGGCGGGACGGATTCACCCCTCCACTTT. Protein product: CASSQLGGTDSPLHF.

This clone was seen only once. This chain joins TRBV7-8 and TRBJ1-1, with TRBD1 identical over 7 bases. The CDR3 covers 15 residues. With 5 bases clipped from V and 1 base from J, the junction kept 7 bases outside the gene matches. Germline V lookup: CDR1 SGHVS, CDR2 FQNEAQ. CDR3 sequence (DNA): TGTGCCAGCAGCCAACCCCGGACAGGGAACACTGAAGCTTTCTTT. Amino acids: CASSQPRTGNTEAFF. Full variable domain (remainder filled in from reference TRBV7-8 and TRBJ1-1): GAGVSQSPRYKVAKRGQDVALRCDPISGHVSLFWYQQALGQGPEFLTYFQNEAQLDKSGLPSDRFFAERPEGSVSTLKIQRTQQEDSAVYLCASSQPRTGNTEAFFGQGTRLTVV.

In its sample, this clone was seen once. The rearrangement uses TRBV29-1 and TRBJ1-1; no clear D. Trimming stripped 6 bases from V and 0 bases from J, with 11 bases between. Germline CDR1 and CDR2: SQVTM and ANQGSEA. This CDR3 region has 13 residues. The CDR3 DNA reads as TGCAGCGTCAGACCGCCATTGAACACTGAAGCTTTCTTT. This translates into CSVRPPLNTEAFF.

The chain employs TRBV7-9 and TRBJ1-1, with D maybe TRBD1 (5 bases). The CDR3 is 15 amino acids. Germline V gives CDR1 SEHNR, CDR2 FQNEAQ (reference sequence). Trimming cost V 5 bases and J 1 base, with 14 bases left between them. The CDR3 here is CASSPGAGPNTEAFF. In DNA, the CDR3 is TGTGCCAGCAGCCCCGGGGCAGGTCCGAACACTGAAGCTTTCTTT.

The J gene is TRBJ2-4, the V gene TRBV7-3, with a weak D call TRBD1 (5 bases). The germline gives CDR1 SGHTA, CDR2 FQGTGA. Trimming left V 3 bases short and J 9 bases short, with 9 bases between. The CDR3 sequence is 12 residues long. CDR3 sequence: CASSFPQGIQYF. The CDR3 DNA reads as TGTGCCAGCAGCTTTCCCCAGGGCATTCAGTACTTC.